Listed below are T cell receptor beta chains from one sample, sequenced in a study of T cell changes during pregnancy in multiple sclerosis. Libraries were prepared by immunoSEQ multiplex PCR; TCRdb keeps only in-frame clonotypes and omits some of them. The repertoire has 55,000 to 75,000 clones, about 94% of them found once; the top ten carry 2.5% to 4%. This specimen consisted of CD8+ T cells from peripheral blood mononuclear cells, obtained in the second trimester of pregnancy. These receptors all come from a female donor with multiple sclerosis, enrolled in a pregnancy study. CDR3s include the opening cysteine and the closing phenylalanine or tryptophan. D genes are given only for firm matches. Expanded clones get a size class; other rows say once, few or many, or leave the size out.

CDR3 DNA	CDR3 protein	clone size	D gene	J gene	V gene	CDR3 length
TGTGCCAGTAGTAGGACTAGCGGATTCTACAATGAGCAGTTCTTC	CASSRTSGFYNEQFF	.	TRBD2	TRBJ2-1	TRBV19	15
TGCGCCAGCAGCCAAGACGGGGGGACGGGAACCTACGAGCAGTACTTC	CASSQDGGTGTYEQYF	.	TRBD2	TRBJ2-7	TRBV4-1	16
TGTGCCAGCAGGATCCTAGCGGGAGGGCCCCACCAAGAGACCCAGTACTTC	CASRILAGGPHQETQYF	.	TRBD2	TRBJ2-5	TRBV7-2	17
TGTGCCAGCAGTATAGACAGGGTCATGAACACTGAAGCTTTCTTT	CASSIDRVMNTEAFF	.	TRBD1	TRBJ1-1	TRBV28	15
TGTGCCTGGAGTGTCTCAAGTGGCCATATAGAGCAGTTCTTC	CAWSVSSGHIEQFF	.	.	TRBJ2-1	TRBV30	14
TGTGCCAGTAGTATTCGTCGGGACTCCTACAATGAGCAGTTCTTC	CASSIRRDSYNEQFF	.	.	TRBJ2-1	TRBV19	15
TGCAGTGCCAAGGGGGCAAACATTCAGTACTTC	CSAKGANIQYF	.	TRBD1	TRBJ2-4	TRBV20-1	11
TGTGCCTGGAGCTCATCGGGTGGAATATACGAGCAGTACTTC	CAWSSSGGIYEQYF	.	.	TRBJ2-7	TRBV30	14
TGCGCCAGCAGCCTACGGGACAGGGGGCCGAACACTGAAGCTTTCTTT	CASSLRDRGPNTEAFF	.	TRBD1	TRBJ1-1	TRBV4-3	16
TGTGCCAGCAGTTTATTAGGGGCCACCGGGGAGCTGTTTTTT	CASSLLGATGELFF	.	.	TRBJ2-2	TRBV28	14
TGTGCCAGCAGCTACACGGGGTTTGGTCAGCCCCAGCATTTT	CASSYTGFGQPQHF	.	.	TRBJ1-5	TRBV7-8	14
TGTGCCAGCAGCTGGGGGACAGGGTCCGAGCAGTACTTC	CASSWGTGSEQYF	.	TRBD1	TRBJ2-7	TRBV5-4	13
TGTGCCAGCAGCGGGACAGGGACTTCATACGAGCAGTACTTC	CASSGTGTSYEQYF	.	TRBD1	TRBJ2-7	TRBV6-1	14
TGTGCCAGTAGTATGGGGGCAGGTTGGGCTACTGAAGCTTTCTTT	CASSMGAGWATEAFF	.	.	TRBJ1-1	TRBV19	15
TGTGCCAGCAGTGGGACAGAAGGTTTATCCTACGAGCAGTACTTC	CASSGTEGLSYEQYF	.	TRBD1	TRBJ2-7	TRBV28	15
TGCAGCGTTGAAGGACAGGGAAGCCTCTACGAGCAGTACTTC	CSVEGQGSLYEQYF	.	TRBD1	TRBJ2-7	TRBV29-1	14
TGTGCCAGTGAACCAGGGGGACGGGACACTGAAGCTTTCTTT	CASEPGGRDTEAFF	.	TRBD1	TRBJ1-1	TRBV28	14
TGCGCCAGCAGCCAAGAATCCAGGGACACAGATACGCAGTATTTT	CASSQESRDTDTQYF	.	.	TRBJ2-3	TRBV4-1	15
TGTGCCATCAGTGAAAATGACGGGACTAGCGGAACCTACGAGCAGTACTTC	CAISENDGTSGTYEQYF	.	TRBD2	TRBJ2-7	TRBV10-3	17
TGTGCCAGCAGCGCCAGACAGGGGCAAGAGACCCAGTACTTC	CASSARQGQETQYF	.	TRBD1	TRBJ2-5	TRBV13	14
TGTGCCAGTCGACAGCCTAACACCGGGGAGCTGTTTTTT	CASRQPNTGELFF	.	.	TRBJ2-2	TRBV19	13
TGTGCCAGCAGCCACATGACAGGGGCCACTGAAGCTTTCTTT	CASSHMTGATEAFF	once	TRBD1	TRBJ1-1	TRBV28	14
TGTGCCAGCAGTGTATACAATCAGCCCCAGCATTTT	CASSVYNQPQHF	.	.	TRBJ1-5	TRBV2	12
TGCGCCAGCAGCCAAGATCCGGGGTCGGCAACTAATGAAAAACTGTTTTTT	CASSQDPGSATNEKLFF	.	.	TRBJ1-4	TRBV4-1	17
TGCAGCGCTGAGGACAGGGCTGACTATGGCTACACCTTC	CSAEDRADYGYTF	once	TRBD1	TRBJ1-2	TRBV29-1	13
TGTGCCATCAGTGAAAGTGTTCGAGGGTGGCGTAAGAAAGAGACCCAGTACTTC	CAISESVRGWRKKETQYF	.	.	TRBJ2-5	TRBV10-3	18
TGTGCCAGCAGCTTGGGCCAGGGGGCCTACGAGCAGTACTTC	CASSLGQGAYEQYF	.	TRBD1	TRBJ2-7	TRBV5-4	14
TGTGCCAGCAGCCCGGTCGGACAGGGCCTTATTGTTTACGAGCAGTACTTC	CASSPVGQGLIVYEQYF	.	TRBD1	TRBJ2-7	TRBV11-1	17
TGTGCCAGCAGCGTAGAAAGGGGGATCACCTACAATGAGCAGTTCTTC	CASSVERGITYNEQFF	.	.	TRBJ2-1	TRBV9	16
TGTGCCAGCAGCAAACCTACGGTAGAGGGGGTTTTTGGCAATCAGCCCCAGCATTTT	CASSKPTVEGVFGNQPQHF	.	.	TRBJ1-5	TRBV21-1	19
TGTGCCAGCAGCTTGAGGCTAGCGGACTACGAGCAGTACTTC	CASSLRLADYEQYF	.	TRBD2	TRBJ2-7	TRBV5-6	14
TGTGCCAGCAGCTTGGAAGTGGCTAGCGGAGTCTACAATGAGCAGTTCTTC	CASSLEVASGVYNEQFF	.	TRBD2	TRBJ2-1	TRBV5-6	17
TGTGCCAGCAGTTTACAGGGGACAATCGGGACTAGCGGGTTCACAGATACGCAGTATTTT	CASSLQGTIGTSGFTDTQYF	.	TRBD2	TRBJ2-3	TRBV28	20
TGTGCCAGTAGTATGGGTAGCAGCTCTGAAGCTTTCTTT	CASSMGSSSEAFF	.	.	TRBJ1-1	TRBV19	13
TGTGCCAGCAGCGGGGACAGTAATGAAAAACTGTTTTTT	CASSGDSNEKLFF	once	TRBD1	TRBJ1-4	TRBV9	13
TGCGCCAGCACATCACAGGGGAAGAACACCGGGGAGCTGTTTTTT	CASTSQGKNTGELFF	.	TRBD1	TRBJ2-2	TRBV5-1	15